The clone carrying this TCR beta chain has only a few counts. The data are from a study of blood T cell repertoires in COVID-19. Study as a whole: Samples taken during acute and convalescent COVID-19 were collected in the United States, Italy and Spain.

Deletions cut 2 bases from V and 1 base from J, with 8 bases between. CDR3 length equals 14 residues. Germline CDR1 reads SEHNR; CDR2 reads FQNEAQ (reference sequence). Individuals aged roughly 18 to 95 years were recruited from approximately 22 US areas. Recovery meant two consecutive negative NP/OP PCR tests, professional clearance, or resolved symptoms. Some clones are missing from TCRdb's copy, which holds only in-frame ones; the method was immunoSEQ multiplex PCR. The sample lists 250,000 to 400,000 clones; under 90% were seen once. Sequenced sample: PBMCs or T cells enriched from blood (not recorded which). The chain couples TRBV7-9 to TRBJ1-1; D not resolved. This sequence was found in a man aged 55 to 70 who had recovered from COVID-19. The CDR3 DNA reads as TGTGCCAGCAGCTTACGGAGTCAGAACACTGAAGCTTTCTTT. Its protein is CASSLRSQNTEAFF.